This TCR beta chain was identified during a study of T-cell memory formation after mild COVID-19. Across the whole study: Most TCR clusters belonged to a single donor.

This clonotype was counted only a few times. The antigen is unknown. Germline V CDR1 and CDR2: SGDLS, YYNGEE. The CDR3 extends over 15 amino acids. Trimming at V came to 4 bases and at J to 8 bases, leaving 9 bases not matched to a gene. Overall study results and limits: Later expanders leaned CD4+, whereas clones that contracted between day 15 and 85 were balanced CD4/CD8. CD4+ contracting clones lay mainly in CM and EM, CD8+ ones in EMRA. Nothing confirmed that second-wave clones peaking on day 37 were specific for SARS-CoV-2.

TCRdb called the 5' RACE reads again in MiXCR, with one record for every CDR3 protein. The sample yields about 390,000 distinct CDR3 sequences, about 16% seen once. The chain couples TRBV9 to TRBJ1-6, with TRBD1 matching 7 bases. This sequence was found in a man younger than 30 who had mild COVID-19 (a few samples of this study predate the infection). Cell type and time point are not known. Sequencing was carried out using PBMCs or a T cell subset sorted from them (not recorded which). CDR3 nucleotide sequence: TGTGCCAGCAGCCTCTTCGACAGGGTCGATTCACCCCTCCACTTT. This encodes CASSLFDRVDSPLHF. Filled out from reference TRBV9 and TRBJ1-6, the complete variable domain reads DSGVTQTPKHLITATGQRVTLRCSPRSGDLSVYWYQQSLDQGLQFLIQYYNGEERAKGNILERFSAQQFPDLHSELNLSSLELGDSALYFCASSLFDRVDSPLHFGNGTRLTVT.